The source of this T cell receptor beta chain is a study of blood T cell repertoires in COVID-19. This CDR3 comprises 15 residues. CDR1 is MNHEY and CDR2 is SVGAGI in the germline V gene. The V gene lost 6 bases and the J gene lost 4 bases, with 18 bases spanning the gap. The repertoire was sequenced with immunoSEQ multiplex PCR; TCRdb's copy has only in-frame clones and lacks some. The repertoire consists of about 100,000 clones, with about 77% occurring once and the leading ten covering about an eighth. V and J are TRBV6-5 and TRBJ1-1; D might be TRBD1 (6 bases). This clonotype was sampled from a woman in her sixties or seventies with acute or convalescent COVID-19. The sample taken for sequencing was peripheral blood. The CDR3 here is CASSTLGGGRTEAFF. The CDR3 DNA follows: TGTGCCAGCAGCACCTTAGGGGGTGGACGCACTGAAGCTTTCTTT.